These T cell receptor beta chains were read from a single sample in a study of blood T cell dynamics during melanoma immunotherapy. Profiled with immunoSEQ multiplex PCR; TCRdb holds only in-frame clones, not every one. The sample lists 13,000 or so clones, around 87% seen once, with 3.5% to 5% in the top ten. The sample in question was blood, obtained from a patient treated with checkpoint blockade. All receptors come from a human donor with melanoma. Both conserved end residues are part of each CDR3. A D gene is named only where the DNA matches it firmly.

v_call	d_call	j_call	cdr3_aa
TRBV5-4	-	TRBJ1-1	CASSLGGFLVEAFF
TRBV7-2	-	TRBJ2-7	CASSLAPYSSRRHYEQYF
TRBV30	-	TRBJ2-7	CAWNVDRSYEQYF
TRBV10-2	-	TRBJ2-1	CASSGLVGGYNEQFF
TRBV2	TRBD1	TRBJ2-7	CASSKTTPGQGVREQYF
TRBV5-4	TRBD1	TRBJ2-5	CASSSRDRGDETQYF
TRBV9	TRBD1	TRBJ1-4	CASSLETGDWEKLFF
TRBV9	TRBD2	TRBJ2-3	CASSRTTPSGGAASSTDTQYF
TRBV27	-	TRBJ1-6	CASSLGHLNSPLHF
TRBV7-8	TRBD1	TRBJ2-5	CASSRDRGGETQYF
TRBV18	TRBD1	TRBJ1-1	CASSPPTRGPKGAFF
TRBV6-1	-	TRBJ1-2	CASSEVIGLYGYTF
TRBV7-8	-	TRBJ2-5	CASSLGRQQETQYF
TRBV19	TRBD1	TRBJ1-2	CASKATGQQLFNYGYTF
TRBV27	-	TRBJ1-4	CASSVNRALGPDEKLFF
TRBV10-3	-	TRBJ1-2	CAISEETDTNYGYTF
TRBV4-1	TRBD1	TRBJ1-2	CASSQVLGTGSGYTF
TRBV5-1	TRBD2	TRBJ2-1	CASSLIAGGNEQFF
TRBV9	TRBD1	TRBJ2-7	CASSGNPGQGTSRQVEQYF
TRBV2	-	TRBJ1-2	CASSGSGTTYGYTF
TRBV4-1	TRBD1	TRBJ1-2	CASSQDQGQGRLGYTF
TRBV6-5	TRBD1	TRBJ2-3	CASSSPTGSHTQYF
TRBV27	-	TRBJ1-5	CASSPLLRGEPQHF
TRBV13	-	TRBJ1-2	CASSPEFGGYGYTF
TRBV5-1	-	TRBJ1-2	CASSSDGRYGYTF
TRBV6-1	-	-	CASSEASLDWHEQYF
TRBV15	-	TRBJ1-4	CATSRARLINEKLFF
TRBV15	TRBD2	TRBJ2-3	CATSVSGGATDTQYF
TRBV5-1	TRBD2	TRBJ2-1	CASSLDSGGAREQFF
TRBV10-2	-	TRBJ2-7	CASSEWTASNYEQYF
TRBV7-8	TRBD2	TRBJ2-7	CASSLHKLAGGPREQYF
TRBV9	-	TRBJ2-1	CASSPLKWFF
TRBV28	TRBD1	TRBJ2-5	CASSYPGQVQTQYF